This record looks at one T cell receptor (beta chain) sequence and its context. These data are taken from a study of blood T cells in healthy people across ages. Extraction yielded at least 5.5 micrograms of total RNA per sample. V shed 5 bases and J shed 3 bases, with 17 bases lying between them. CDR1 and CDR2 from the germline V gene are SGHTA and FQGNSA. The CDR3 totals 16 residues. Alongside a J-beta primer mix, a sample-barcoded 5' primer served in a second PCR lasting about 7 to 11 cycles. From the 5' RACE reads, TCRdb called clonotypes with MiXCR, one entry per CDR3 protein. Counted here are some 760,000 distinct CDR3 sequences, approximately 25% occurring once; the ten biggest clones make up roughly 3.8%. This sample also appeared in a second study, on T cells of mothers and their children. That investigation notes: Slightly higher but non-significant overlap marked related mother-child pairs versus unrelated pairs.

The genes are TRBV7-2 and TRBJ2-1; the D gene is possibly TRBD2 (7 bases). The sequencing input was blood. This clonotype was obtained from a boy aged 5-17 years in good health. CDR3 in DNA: TGTGCCAGCAGCGCGGTGGGGGGGCCGGGCTACAATGAGCAGTTCTTC. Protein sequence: CASSAVGGPGYNEQFF.